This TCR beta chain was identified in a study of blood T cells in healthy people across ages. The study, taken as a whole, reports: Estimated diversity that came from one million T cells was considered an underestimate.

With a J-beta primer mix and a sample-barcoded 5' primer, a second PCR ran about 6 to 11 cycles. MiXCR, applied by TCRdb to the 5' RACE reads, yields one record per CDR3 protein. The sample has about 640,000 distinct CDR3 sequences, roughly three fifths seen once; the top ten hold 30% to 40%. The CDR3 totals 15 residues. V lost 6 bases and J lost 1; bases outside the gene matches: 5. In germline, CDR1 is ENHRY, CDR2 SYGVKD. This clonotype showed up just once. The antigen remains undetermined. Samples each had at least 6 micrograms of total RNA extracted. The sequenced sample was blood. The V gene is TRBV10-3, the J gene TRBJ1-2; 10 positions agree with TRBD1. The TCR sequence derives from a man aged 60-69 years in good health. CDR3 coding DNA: TGTGCCATCAGCCTCGGGACAGGGGTTAACTATGGCTACACCTTC. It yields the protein CAISLGTGVNYGYTF.